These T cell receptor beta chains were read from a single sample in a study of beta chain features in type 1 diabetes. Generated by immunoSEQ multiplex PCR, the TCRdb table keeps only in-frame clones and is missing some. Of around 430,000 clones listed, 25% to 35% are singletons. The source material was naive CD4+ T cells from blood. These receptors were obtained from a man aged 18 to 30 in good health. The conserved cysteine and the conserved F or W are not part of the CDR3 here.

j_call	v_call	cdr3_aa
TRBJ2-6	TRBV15	ATSRGGLAGVYTSGANVLT
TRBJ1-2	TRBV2	ASSDEKFSGYT
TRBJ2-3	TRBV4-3	ASSQDSGGTDTQY
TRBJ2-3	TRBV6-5	ASSYSGEPDTQY
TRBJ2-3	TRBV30	AWSVVPDTQY
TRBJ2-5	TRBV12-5	ASGAGQGSETQY
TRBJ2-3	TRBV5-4	ASTLTSGRDTQY
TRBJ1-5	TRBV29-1	SVGSGFGPQH
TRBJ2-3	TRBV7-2	ASILARSTDTQY
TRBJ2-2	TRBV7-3	ASSLTLGTGELF
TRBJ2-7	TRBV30	AWSVQGTMSYEQY
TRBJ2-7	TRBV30	AGADGSKSYEQY
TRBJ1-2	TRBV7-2	ASSLDGDYGYT
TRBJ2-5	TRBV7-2	ASSSGRLAGVETQY
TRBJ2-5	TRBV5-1	ASSRGLAGVEETQY
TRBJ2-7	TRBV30	AWSVPGGLYEQY
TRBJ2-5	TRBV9	ASSVGWGQQETQY